This T cell receptor (beta chain) was documented in a study of cytomegalovirus exposure and HLA in healthy donors. About the research overall: Most donors, around 81% of approximately 400 genotyped, fell in the Caucasian-associated ancestry cluster.

About this clone: Its antigen is not known.

General study findings and limits: In the analysis, some V segments, TRBV6-2 and TRBV6-3 included, were excluded as indistinguishable. In a later analysis, TCR association rates varied by HLA locus: DRB1 most, HLA-C fewest. Sequencing depth roughly uniform across donors was assumed in presence/absence analyses.

Use of 60 Vbeta and 13 Jbeta primers characterized the PCR. Clones were read by immunoSEQ multiplex PCR, and TCRdb kept only the in-frame ones, dropping some. The table shows about 150,000 clones, with more than 75% occurring only once. V shed 2 bases and J shed 5 bases, with 9 bases lying between them. CDR3 size: 13 residues. The germline CDR1 and CDR2 sequences are MNHEY and SVGAGI. The chain joins TRBV6-5 to TRBJ2-5; no reliable D call. The specimen was PBMCs. This receptor was obtained from a woman aged 40 to 55 in good health and CMV-seronegative. The DNA of the CDR3 is TGTGCCAGCAGTTACGGAGCCGAGGAGACCCAGTACTTC. This gives the protein CASSYGAEETQYF.